This T cell receptor (beta chain) was identified during a study of shared clonotypes between healthy human individuals (dated by TCRdb to the early 2020s). Regarding the complete study: The cohort included three men and a couple of women between 18 and 49 years of age. Libraries were prepared and TCR repertoires were sequenced by different laboratories using diverse techniques, in order to increase sequencing depth and limit assay-specific biases. For each donor, CD4 naive and CD4 memory were each run on three plates, CD8 naive on two plates, and CD8 memory on one plate. Per donor, leukapheresis produced somewhere between about 0.8 and 9.5 billion PBMCs. To estimate repertoire size and how much clonotypes are shared between individuals, the study performed deep sequencing of blood TCR repertoires from 4 to 6 healthy adults.

Trimming takes 5 bases from V and 1 base from J, and the germline ends sit 15 bases apart. The germline V gene sets CDR1 to ENHRY and CDR2 to SYGVKD. From the cysteine through the phenylalanine, the CDR3 covers 15 amino acids. Kept here is only the CDR3 DNA, which spans 45 bases and is read in frame from base 1. TCR CDR3 regions were amplified from genomic DNA by multiplex PCR using the deep immunoSEQ assay. For each cell subset, the extracted genomic DNA was distributed evenly across all wells of several immunoSEQ 96-well plates, and each plate served as one replicate. For sorted subsets, about 0.2 ug genomic DNA, equal to tens of thousands of T cell genomes, was loaded into each replicate PCR. Purified libraries were quantified with a Qubit 3.0 fluorometer, sized on a Bioanalyzer 2100, and re-quantified with the KAPA Library Quantification kit. Each immunoSEQ 96-well plate was sequenced on its own single-read 150-cycle Illumina NextSeq 550 flow cell. The paper's data handling went like this. Because only junctional sequences without quality scores were contained in the immunoSEQ output, filtering matching that applied to full-length reads could not be performed. To assign V/J genes and CDR3, sequences were annotated using PyIR, a Python wrapper for IgBLAST v1.9, with IMGT germline references. Reads were removed for weak V/J assignments (E-value above 1e-6), missing CDR3, stop codons, out-of-frame junctions, or ambiguous translated residues. V3J clonotypes were defined as sequences sharing an identical inferred V gene, J gene, and CDR3 amino acid sequence. Percentage overlap between repertoires was computed as shared unique clonotypes divided by the size of the smaller repertoire. Richness of each repertoire was evaluated using RTK rarefaction, the Chao1 estimator, and Recon v2.1 estimates of unobserved clonotypes. OLGA was used to compute generation probabilities for all TCRbeta clonotypes that the gDNA method yielded from a handful of donors. Here the immuneACCESS table is served through TCRdb, limited to in-frame sequences with V and J called. Missing clones are a known gap in these copies; in checked studies unresolved V genes cover under half, and the rest lacks a known reason. V, J and clone size were drawn from that table, and D and trimming were deduced from the DNA. This sample comprises around 1.4 million clones, 97% to 99% of them detected only once. Roughly 0.36% of the sample belongs to the ten largest clones.

Broader findings and caveats from the paper: Estimated clonotype richness was generally larger for naive than for memory subsets. Sampling was restricted to blood, and TCR repertoires in tissues likely differ from the TCR repertoires found in blood. Pairwise subsampling led to the expectation that sequencing depth would affect the degree of clonotype sharing among donors. Because the study included only a small number of donors, the genetic and exposure-history diversity represented was limited. Even with the large sequencing depth, rarefaction of the sorted-subset datasets indicated that sequencing was incomplete. Sharing across several donors was observed for roughly 5% of naive CD4, less than 4% of naive CD8, about 2.5% of memory CD4, and roughly 0.43% of memory CD8 clonotypes. Higher generation probabilities were observed for clonotypes shared by all four sorted-subset donors than for non-shared clonotypes.

Concerning this clone: Its antigen specificity is not known. Base qualities are not provided; no much larger clone lies one nucleotide away.

The donors were healthy, HIV-negative adults who had no recently reported acute infections or vaccinations. Every donor was a Caucasian adult living in Nashville, Tennessee, USA. Magnetic negative selection was used to enrich CD4+ T cells, after which naive cells were positively selected on CD45RA and the negative fraction became the memory subset. Blood was collected by leukapheresis, and PBMCs were isolated by Ficoll-Histopaque density gradient centrifugation and then cryopreserved in liquid nitrogen vapor phase. Analytical flow cytometry was used to check the purity and quantity of every magnetically sorted T cell population. Genomic DNA was isolated from each sorted fraction and quantified by UV absorbance on a Nanodrop 2000c.

Sequencing was done on a sample of naive CD4+ T cells sorted from blood. The sample's cell subset or site label, in plain terms: CD45RA+ positively selected. This TCR derives from a man aged 30 to 39 in good health. This chain is built from TRBV10-3 and TRBJ2-7, with the identity of the D gene unclear. The CDR3 amino acid sequence is: CAISNADVGSYEQYF. The base sequence is TGTGCCATCAGTAACGCCGATGTGGGGTCCTACGAGCAGTACTTC.